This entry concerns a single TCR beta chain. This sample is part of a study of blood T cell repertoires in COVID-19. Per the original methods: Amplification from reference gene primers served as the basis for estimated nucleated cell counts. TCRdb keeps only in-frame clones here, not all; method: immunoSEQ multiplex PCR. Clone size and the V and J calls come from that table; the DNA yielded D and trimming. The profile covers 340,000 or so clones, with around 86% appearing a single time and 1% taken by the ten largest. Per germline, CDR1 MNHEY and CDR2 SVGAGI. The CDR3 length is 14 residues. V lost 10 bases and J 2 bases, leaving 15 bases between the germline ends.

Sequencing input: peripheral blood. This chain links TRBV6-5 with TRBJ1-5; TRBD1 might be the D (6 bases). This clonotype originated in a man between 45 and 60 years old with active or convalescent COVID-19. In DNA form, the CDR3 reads TGTGCCACCCGAAGGGGGGGTGGCAATCAGCCCCAGCATTTT. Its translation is CATRRGGGNQPQHF.